One and the same sample provided the 25 T cell receptor beta chains below, sequenced in a study of human T cells and chemical hapten exposure (dated by TCRdb to 2020 to 2023). The receptor library was made with RACE. The sequencer was a NextSeq 500. TCRdb trimmed public reads at Q25 via fastp, called clones via MiXCR and kept in-frame beta chains. Identical CDR3 proteins give one entry, which carries the most common genes and DNA. The sample table holds roughly 140,000 distinct CDR3 sequences, of which approximately 12% were seen once. The top ten hold around 1.4% of the sample. Per the publication, the time point label means: patch test 2, 6 weeks after DPC sensitization. The treatment or condition label here, explained by the study, means: therapeutic diphenylcyclopropenone sensitization with weekly scalp DPC. The sequencing here drew on whole blood, taken in connection with sensitization to the hapten diphenylcyclopropenone (DPC). The receptors derive from a woman aged 45-59 years with alopecia areata. Some clones in this sample may be carry-over from other donors' samples.

This clonotype was picked up a small number of times. This chain links TRBV2 with TRBJ2-1; D uncertain. The CDR3 spans 13 residues. Trimming shortened V by 7 bases and J by 2 bases, and 9 bases separated the two germline ends. Germline V CDR1 and CDR2: SNHLY, FYNNEI. The CDR3 reads CASNILPYNEQFF. The CDR3 nucleotides are TGTGCCAGCAATATCCTGCCCTACAATGAGCAGTTCTTC.

This clonotype was observed a handful of times. V gene TRBV9 combines with J gene TRBJ2-1; D may be TRBD2 (6 bases). The CDR3 has 15 residues. The germline gives CDR1 SGDLS, CDR2 YYNGEE. V gave up 0 bases and J gave up 10 bases, with 17 bases separating them. CDR3 DNA: TGTGCCAGCAGCGTAGTCCCGGGACTCGCGGAGGAGCAGTTCTTC. Protein sequence: CASSVVPGLAEEQFF.

The chain is built from TRBV6-5 and TRBJ2-3, with TRBD2 as a possible D gene (6 bases). Trimming took off 6 bases at V and 2 bases at J, with 18 bases between the two ends. The germline CDR1 and CDR2 sequences are MNHEY and SVGAGI. The CDR3 runs 16 residues. CDR3: CASRGLGLRDTDTQYF. The CDR3 DNA sequence: TGTGCCAGCAGGGGACTCGGACTAAGGGACACAGATACGCAGTATTTT.

This clonotype has just a few counts. The V and J genes are TRBV5-4 and TRBJ2-2, with D possibly being TRBD1 or TRBD2 (6 bases each). The V and J ends lost 7 bases and 1 base respectively, with 17 bases between them. The germline gives CDR1 SGHNT, CDR2 YYREEE (reference sequence). The CDR3 spans 16 residues. CDR3 amino acids: CASRDGGAMNTGELFF. DNA of the CDR3: TGTGCCAGCCGCGACGGGGGCGCGATGAACACCGGGGAGCTGTTTTTT.

J is TRBJ2-3 and V is TRBV12-3 or TRBV12-4; D gene ambiguous. The V end was cut by 7 bases, the J end by 4 bases, with 9 bases between. The CDR3 is 12 residues long. The CDR3 region is CASTPGPDTQYF. The DNA of the CDR3 is TGTGCCAGCACCCCGGGTCCAGATACGCAGTATTTT.

The V call is TRBV5-1, the J call TRBJ2-1; 13 nucleotides align to TRBD2. Germline V lookup: CDR1 SGHRS, CDR2 YFSETQ. The CDR3 runs 17 residues. Germline trimming cut 3 bases from V and 9 bases from J; bases unmatched to any gene: 12. This CDR3 is CASSSGLAGARSGEQFF. CDR3 bases: TGCGCCAGCAGCTCCGGACTAGCGGGAGCCCGGAGTGGTGAGCAGTTCTTC.

The chain joins TRBV5-1 to TRBJ2-1; 9 bases are a match to TRBD2. Looked up from germline, CDR1 is SGHRS and CDR2 is YFSETQ. Trimming at V came to 7 bases and at J to 4 bases, leaving 6 bases not matched to a gene. The CDR3 extends over 14 amino acids. The DNA for the CDR3 is TGCGCCAGCTTCCCTGCGGGAGGGTACAATGAGCAGTTCTTC. This sequence encodes CASFPAGGYNEQFF.

The sample holds many counts of this clonotype. The V call is TRBV12-3 or TRBV12-4, the J call TRBJ1-5, with 12 bases fitting TRBD1. V lost 5 bases to trimming and J lost 7 bases; unmatched junction nucleotides: 0. The CDR3 is made up of 13 amino acids. Here the CDR3 DNA reads TGTGCCAGCAGTGGGACAGGGGGCCAGCCCCAGCATTTT. Residues: CASSGTGGQPQHF.

This clonotype has just a few counts. The V and J genes are TRBV7-9 and TRBJ1-3; the D gene is possibly TRBD1 (5 bases). The germline V and J ends were trimmed by 3 bases and 4 bases, with 16 bases remaining between them. This CDR3 has 16 amino acids. Germline CDR1 SEHNR, CDR2 FQNEAQ (reference sequence). Here the CDR3 reads CASSLGTAARGNTIYF. CDR3 nucleotide sequence: TGTGCCAGCAGCTTGGGGACTGCCGCGAGGGGAAACACCATATATTTT.

CDR3: CLNTGTDGEKLFF. The CDR3 region has the DNA TGTCTGAACACCGGGACGGACGGTGAAAAACTGTTTTTT. V usage is TRBV21-1 and J usage is TRBJ1-4; the D call in the table, TRBD1, was not verified against the DNA. TRBV21-1 is termed a pseudogene. This CDR3 is 13 amino acids long.

J is TRBJ1-5 and V is TRBV27; 8 positions match TRBD1. V was pared by 1 base and J by 1 base, with 6 bases of the junction left unmatched. Germline V lookup: CDR1 MNHEY, CDR2 SMNVEV (reference sequence). The CDR3 is 17 residues long. This CDR3 is CASSLLSGGESNQPQHF. The CDR3 region has the DNA TGTGCCAGCAGTTTATTATCAGGGGGCGAAAGCAATCAGCCCCAGCATTTT.

Turning to this clonotype: Because the CDR3 is missing its conserved closing phenylalanine or tryptophan, this is likely a read error. The J gene is TRBJ2-1, the V gene TRBV18, with D tentatively TRBD2 (6 bases). The CDR3 is 16 amino acids. Germline V gives CDR1 KGHSH, CDR2 LQKENI. The V end lost 5 bases, the J end lost 5 bases, and 19 bases lay between the germline ends. The CDR3 spells CASSARQRVKDNEQFS. Written as DNA, the CDR3 is TGTGCCAGCTCAGCCCGACAGCGGGTAAAGGACAATGAGCAGTTCTCC.

The V gene is TRBV3-1, the J gene TRBJ2-2, with TRBD2 matching 7 bases. J lost 2 bases, V lost 3 bases, and 3 bases had no gene match. The CDR3 contains 15 residues. Germline-derived CDR1 and CDR2 are LGHDT and YNNKEL (reference sequence). CDR3 in amino acids: CASSQGTTNTGELFF. The CDR3 region has the DNA TGTGCCAGCAGCCAGGGGACTACCAACACCGGGGAGCTGTTTTTT.

The table lists this clonotype with many counts. The V and J genes are TRBV6-6 and TRBJ1-5, with 7 bases identical to TRBD1. This CDR3 has 16 amino acids. The germline gives CDR1 MNHNY, CDR2 SVGAGI (reference sequence). The junction had 12 bases not matched to a gene; V was cut back by 7 bases and J by 3 bases. The CDR3 loop is CASNPRGGGTNQPQHF. Written as DNA, the CDR3 is TGTGCCAGCAATCCCCGAGGAGGGGGCACCAATCAGCCCCAGCATTTT.

This clonotype was detected many times. The chain has TRBV20-1 and TRBJ2-1; TRBD2 aligns across 13 bases. The V gene end was trimmed by 6 bases and the J gene end by 4 bases; junction bases not matched to a gene: 9. Germline V gene sequence: CDR1 DFQATT, CDR2 SNEGSKA (reference sequence). This CDR3 is built from 16 residues. CDR3 loop: CSATRLAGGLYNEQFF. Here the CDR3 DNA reads TGCAGTGCGACCCGACTAGCGGGAGGCTTATACAATGAGCAGTTCTTC.

There are a few counts of this clonotype. The genes are TRBV19 and TRBJ2-1, with TRBD2 as a possible D gene (6 bases). The germline gives CDR1 LNHDA, CDR2 SQIVND (reference sequence). This CDR3 is 15 amino acids long. Trimming removed 9 bases from V and 0 bases from J, with 15 bases in between. Here the CDR3 reads CASKRGGISYNEQFF. The CDR3 DNA sequence: TGTGCCAGCAAGCGCGGCGGGATCTCCTACAATGAGCAGTTCTTC.

This clonotype was detected a few times. The chain recombines TRBV5-1 with TRBJ2-1; 7 nucleotides line up with TRBD2. Germline CDR1 reads SGHRS; CDR2 reads YFSETQ. This CDR3 spans 15 amino acids. With 4 bases clipped from V and 4 bases from J, the junction kept 8 bases outside the gene matches. CDR3: CASSPGASGYNEQFF. Written as DNA, the CDR3 is TGCGCCAGCAGCCCCGGAGCTAGCGGATACAATGAGCAGTTCTTC.

This clonotype was counted between two and nine times. The chain carries TRBV20-1 and TRBJ2-7; 8 positions match TRBD1. CDR3 length: 13 residues. With 4 bases clipped from V and 7 bases from J, the junction kept 9 bases outside the gene matches. Germline-derived CDR1 and CDR2 are DFQATT and SNEGSKA (reference sequence). In nucleotides, the CDR3 is TGCAGTGCTATCCAACCGGGGACAGGTGAGCAGTACTTC. This translates into CSAIQPGTGEQYF.

The table lists this clonotype with a few counts. The chain uses TRBV25-1 and TRBJ1-1; 7 bases align to TRBD1. The V gene end was trimmed by 4 bases and the J gene end by 7 bases; junction bases not matched to a gene: 6. Germline CDR1 reads MGHDK; CDR2 reads SYGVNS. The CDR3 covers 13 residues. The DNA for the CDR3 is TGTGCCAGCAGTGGACAGGGCCAGGTTGAAGCTTTCTTT. Its protein is CASSGQGQVEAFF.

This clonotype was picked up many times. V and J are TRBV19 and TRBJ2-6; no clear D gene. The V gene's germline CDR1 is LNHDA and CDR2 SQIVND (reference sequence). The CDR3 has 14 residues. V was clipped by 5 bases and J by 4 bases, with 9 bases between them. The CDR3 protein is CASSPPPGANVLTF. In DNA, the CDR3 is TGTGCCAGTAGTCCGCCCCCCGGGGCCAACGTCCTGACTTTC. Supplemented by reference TRBV19 and TRBJ2-6, the full variable domain reads DGGITQSPKYLFRKEGQNVTLSCEQNLNHDAMYWYRQDPGQGLRLIYYSQIVNDFQKGDIAEGYSVSREKKESFPLTVTSAQKNPTAFYLCASSPPPGANVLTFGAGSRLTVL.

The chain is built from TRBV4-3 and TRBJ2-3; D tentatively reads TRBD1 or TRBD2 (5 bases each). This CDR3 is 15 amino acids long. The ends were cut back, 1 base at V and 0 bases at J, with 8 bases in the middle. Germline lookup yields CDR1 LGHNA and CDR2 YSLEER. The DNA for the CDR3 is TGCGCCAGCAGCCAAGCCCGGGACAGCACAGATACGCAGTATTTT. Protein: CASSQARDSTDTQYF.

This clonotype came up many times. The chain has TRBV11-2 and TRBJ2-6, with D unclear. The CDR3 spans 14 residues. CDR1 is SGHAT and CDR2 is FQNNGV in the germline V gene. Trimming removed 5 bases at V and 0 bases at J, with 5 bases between. CDR3 nucleotides: TGTGCCAGCAGCCTGAGCTCTGGGGCCAACGTCCTGACTTTC. It translates to CASSLSSGANVLTF.

This clonotype came up a few times. Germline is not matched at one junction end, which may reflect a read error. This rearrangement joins TRBV4-2 to TRBJ2-1; weak D call: TRBD2 (5 bases). The germline gives CDR1 LGHNA, CDR2 YNFKEQ. The CDR3 length is 15 residues. The CDR3 DNA sequence: TGTGCCAGCAGCCAAGACCCGGACTCCAACAATGAGCAGTTCTTC. This encodes CASSQDPDSNNEQFF.

V usage is TRBV2 and J usage is TRBJ1-2, with unresolved D. Germline V gene data show CDR1 as SNHLY and CDR2 as FYNNEI. V was trimmed by 6 bases and J by 6 bases, leaving 14 bases between them. The CDR3 loop spans 13 amino acids. CDR3 DNA: TGTGCCAGCAGGGCGTCCCCGTCTGATGGCTACACCTTC. It yields the protein CASRASPSDGYTF. Full variable domain (missing parts from reference TRBV2 and TRBJ1-2): EPEVTQTPSHQVTQMGQEVILRCVPISNHLYFYWYRQILGQKVEFLVSFYNNEISEKSEIFDDQFSVERPDGSNFTLKIRSTKLEDSAMYFCASRASPSDGYTFGSGTRLTVV.

This clonotype was counted between two and nine times. J is TRBJ2-1 and V is TRBV20-1; 8 nucleotides match TRBD2. This CDR3 region has 15 residues. Trimming took 5 bases from V and 5 from J; bases not matched to a gene: 11. The V gene's germline CDR1 is DFQATT and CDR2 SNEGSKA (reference sequence). The CDR3 protein is CSAETSVGFNNEQFF. The CDR3 nucleotides read TGCAGTGCTGAGACTAGCGTGGGCTTCAACAATGAGCAGTTCTTC.